This TCR beta chain emerged from a study of metastatic and nonmetastatic thyroid tumors. Study-wide results and limits: The study reportedly found significantly higher TCR beta diversity in malignant thyroid tumors than benign nodules, in blood and tumor.

No patient received treatment before thyroid surgery. This clone was recorded a few times. Its antigen is unidentified. TCRdb re-analyzed the PCR reads through MiXCR. The sample yields fewer than 40,000 clones, around 25% seen once. The sequence was collected from a female donor with papillary thyroid cancer or a benign thyroid nodule (not recorded which). Some clones in this sample may be carry-over from other donors' samples. The sample comprised blood.

CDR3 nucleotides: TGTGCCAGCAGCCAATTACAGGGGGTTGTTGCCTACGAGCAGTACTTC. Its translation: CASSQLQGVVAYEQYF. The chain carries TRBV28 and TRBJ2-7, with 8 bases matching TRBD1. V shed 6 bases and J 2 bases; nucleotides not matched to a gene: 12. The CDR3 is made up of 16 amino acids. Germline loops: CDR1 MDHEN, CDR2 SYDVKM.